This T cell receptor (beta chain) emerged from a study of blood T cells in healthy people across ages. For the study at large: T cells yielded about one barcoded beta molecule per two cells through template switching. Findings and limits, study-wide: Naive T cell percentage and TCR beta diversity correlated strongly.

The authors isolated at least 6.5 million PBMCs per sample. CDR1 and CDR2 from the germline V gene are DFQATT and SNEGSKA (reference sequence). This CDR3 region has 15 residues. The V end was cut by 4 bases, the J end by 0 bases, with 13 bases between. This clonotype has more than one count but fewer than ten. Its target is unknown. A J-beta primer mix and a sample-barcoded 5' primer were used in a second PCR of roughly 6 to 11 cycles. Every cDNA molecule carried a tag from a template-switch adaptor bearing 12 random nucleotides. TCRdb reprocessed the 5' RACE reads via MiXCR and lists one record per CDR3 protein. The sample includes roughly 1,800,000 distinct CDR3 sequences, roughly 49% seen only once; the top ten take about 2.1%.

The chain links TRBV20-1 to TRBJ2-1; D unclear. The clonotype originates from a woman aged 40 to 49 in good health. The specimen was blood. In DNA, the CDR3 is TGCAGTGCTAACCCCCTAGTCAGCTCCTACAATGAGCAGTTCTTC. It is translated as CSANPLVSSYNEQFF.